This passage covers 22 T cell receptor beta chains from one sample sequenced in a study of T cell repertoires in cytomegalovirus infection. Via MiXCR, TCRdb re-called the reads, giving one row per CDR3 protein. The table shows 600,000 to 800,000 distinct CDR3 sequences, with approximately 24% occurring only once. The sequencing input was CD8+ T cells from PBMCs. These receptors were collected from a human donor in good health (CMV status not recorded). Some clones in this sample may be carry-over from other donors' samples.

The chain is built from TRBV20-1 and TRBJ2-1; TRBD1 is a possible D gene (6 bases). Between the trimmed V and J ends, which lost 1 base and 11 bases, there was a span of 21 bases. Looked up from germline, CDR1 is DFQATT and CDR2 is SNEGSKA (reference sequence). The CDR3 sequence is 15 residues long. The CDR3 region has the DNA TGCAGTGCTAGAGGAGGCCAGGGGAGTGTCTATCAGCAGTTCTTC. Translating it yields CSARGGQGSVYQQFF.

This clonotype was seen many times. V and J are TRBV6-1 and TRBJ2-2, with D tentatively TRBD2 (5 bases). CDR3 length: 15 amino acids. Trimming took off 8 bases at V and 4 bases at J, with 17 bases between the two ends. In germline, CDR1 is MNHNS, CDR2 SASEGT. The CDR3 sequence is CASLSGPMATGELFF. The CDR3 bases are TGTGCCAGCCTCAGCGGCCCAATGGCCACCGGGGAGCTGTTTTTT.

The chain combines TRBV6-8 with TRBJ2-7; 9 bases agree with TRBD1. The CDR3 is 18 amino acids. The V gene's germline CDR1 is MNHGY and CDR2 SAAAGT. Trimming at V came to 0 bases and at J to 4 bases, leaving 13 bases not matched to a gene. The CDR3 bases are TGTGCCAGCAGTTACTCGTTCCCCTCTCGGGACAGGGTGTACGAGCAGTACTTC. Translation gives CASSYSFPSRDRVYEQYF.

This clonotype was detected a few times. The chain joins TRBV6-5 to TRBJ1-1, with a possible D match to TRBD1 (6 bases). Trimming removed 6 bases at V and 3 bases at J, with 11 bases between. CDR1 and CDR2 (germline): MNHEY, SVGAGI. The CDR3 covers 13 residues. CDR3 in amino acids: CASRTGPYTEAFF. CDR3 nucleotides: TGTGCCAGCAGGACAGGCCCGTACACTGAAGCTTTCTTT.

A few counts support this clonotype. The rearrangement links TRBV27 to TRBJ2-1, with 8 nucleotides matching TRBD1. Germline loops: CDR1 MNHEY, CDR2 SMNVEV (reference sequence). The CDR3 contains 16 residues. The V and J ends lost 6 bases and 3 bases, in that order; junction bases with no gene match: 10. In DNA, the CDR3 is TGTGCCAGCAGCCGCCCAGGGACAGGACTCTACAATGAGCAGTTCTTC. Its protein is CASSRPGTGLYNEQFF.

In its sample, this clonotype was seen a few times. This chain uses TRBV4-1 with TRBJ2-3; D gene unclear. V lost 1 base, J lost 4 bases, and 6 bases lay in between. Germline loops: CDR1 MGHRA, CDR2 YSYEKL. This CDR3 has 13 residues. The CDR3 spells CASSQVDADTQYF. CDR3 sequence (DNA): TGCGCCAGCAGCCAAGTAGATGCAGATACGCAGTATTTT.

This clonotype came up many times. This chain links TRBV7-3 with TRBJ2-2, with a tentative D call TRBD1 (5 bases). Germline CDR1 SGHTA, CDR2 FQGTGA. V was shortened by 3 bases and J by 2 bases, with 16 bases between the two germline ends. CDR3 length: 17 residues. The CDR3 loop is CASSFRSDRPNTGELFF. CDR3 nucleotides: TGTGCCAGCAGCTTTAGATCCGACAGACCTAACACCGGGGAGCTGTTTTTT.

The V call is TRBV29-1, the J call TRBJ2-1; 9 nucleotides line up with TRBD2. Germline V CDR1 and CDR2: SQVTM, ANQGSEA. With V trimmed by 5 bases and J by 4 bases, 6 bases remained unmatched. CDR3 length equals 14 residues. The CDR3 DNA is TGCAGCGTTCGAGCGGGGGGCAGATACAATGAGCAGTTCTTC. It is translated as CSVRAGGRYNEQFF.

CDR3: CASSPRGGLGYGYTF. The CDR3 DNA reads as TGTGCCAGCAGCCCTCGTGGGGGGCTGGGCTATGGCTACACCTTC. The chain couples TRBV25-1 to TRBJ1-2; D is perhaps TRBD1 (6 bases). The CDR3 runs 15 residues. Between the trimmed V and J ends, which lost 6 bases and 4 bases, there was a span of 18 bases. The germline V gene has CDR1 MGHDK and CDR2 SYGVNS.

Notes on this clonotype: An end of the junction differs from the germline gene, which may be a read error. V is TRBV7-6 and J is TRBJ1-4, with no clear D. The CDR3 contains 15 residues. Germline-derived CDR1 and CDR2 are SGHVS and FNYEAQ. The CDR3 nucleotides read TGTGTCAGCAGCTCCCAAACAGCGAGTAATGAAAAACTGTTTTTT. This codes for CVSSSQTASNEKLFF.

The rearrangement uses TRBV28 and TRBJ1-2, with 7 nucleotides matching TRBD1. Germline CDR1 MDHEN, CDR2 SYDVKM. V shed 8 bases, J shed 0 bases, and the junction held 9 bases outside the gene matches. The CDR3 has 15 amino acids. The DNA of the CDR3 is TGTGCCAGCCTTTTCTTGGGACAGACTAACTATGGCTACACCTTC. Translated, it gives CASLFLGQTNYGYTF.

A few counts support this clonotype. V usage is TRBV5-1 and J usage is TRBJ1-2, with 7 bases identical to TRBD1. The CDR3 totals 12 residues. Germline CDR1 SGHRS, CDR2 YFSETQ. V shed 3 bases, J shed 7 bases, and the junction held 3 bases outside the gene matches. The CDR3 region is CASSWDSPGYTF. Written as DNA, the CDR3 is TGCGCCAGCAGCTGGGACAGCCCTGGCTACACCTTC.

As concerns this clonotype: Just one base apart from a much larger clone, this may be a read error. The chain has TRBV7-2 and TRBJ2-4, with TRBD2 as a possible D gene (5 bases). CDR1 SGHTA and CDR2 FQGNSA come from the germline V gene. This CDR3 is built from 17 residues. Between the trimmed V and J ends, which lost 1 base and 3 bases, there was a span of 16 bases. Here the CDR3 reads CTSSLGGLGIVKNIQYF. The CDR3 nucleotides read TGTACCAGCAGCTTAGGAGGGCTTGGCATAGTCAAAAACATTCAGTACTTC.

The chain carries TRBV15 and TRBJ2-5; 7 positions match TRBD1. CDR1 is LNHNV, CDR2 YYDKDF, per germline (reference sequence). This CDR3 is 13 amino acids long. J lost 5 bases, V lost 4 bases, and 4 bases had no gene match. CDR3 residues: CATSKGAGETQYF. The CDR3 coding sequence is TGTGCCACCAGCAAGGGGGCTGGGGAGACCCAGTACTTC.

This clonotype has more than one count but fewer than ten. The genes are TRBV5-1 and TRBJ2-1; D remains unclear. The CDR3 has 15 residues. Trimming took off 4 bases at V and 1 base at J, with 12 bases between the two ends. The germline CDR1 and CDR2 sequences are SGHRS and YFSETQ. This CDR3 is CASSGRAGSYNEQFF. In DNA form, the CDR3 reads TGCGCCAGCAGCGGCCGGGCCGGATCCTACAATGAGCAGTTCTTC.

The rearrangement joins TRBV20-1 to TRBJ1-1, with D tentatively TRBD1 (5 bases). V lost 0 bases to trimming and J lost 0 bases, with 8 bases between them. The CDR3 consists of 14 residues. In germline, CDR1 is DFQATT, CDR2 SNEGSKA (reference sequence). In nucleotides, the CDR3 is TGCAGTGCTAGAGAGGGGCAGGTGAACACTGAAGCTTTCTTT. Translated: CSAREGQVNTEAFF.

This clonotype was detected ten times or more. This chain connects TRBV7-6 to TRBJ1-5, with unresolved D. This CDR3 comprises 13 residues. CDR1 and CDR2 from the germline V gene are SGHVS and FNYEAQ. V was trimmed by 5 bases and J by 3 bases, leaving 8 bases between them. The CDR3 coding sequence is TGTGCCAGCAGCCCAAGGGACAATCAGCCCCAGCATTTT. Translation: CASSPRDNQPQHF.

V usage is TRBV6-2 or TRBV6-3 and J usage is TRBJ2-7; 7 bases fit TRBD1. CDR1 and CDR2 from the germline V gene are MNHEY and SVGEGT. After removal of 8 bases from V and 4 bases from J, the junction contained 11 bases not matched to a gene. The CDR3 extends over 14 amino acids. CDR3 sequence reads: CASGGQNRKYEQYV. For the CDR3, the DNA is TGTGCCAGCGGGGGACAGAACCGCAAATACGAGCAGTACGTC.

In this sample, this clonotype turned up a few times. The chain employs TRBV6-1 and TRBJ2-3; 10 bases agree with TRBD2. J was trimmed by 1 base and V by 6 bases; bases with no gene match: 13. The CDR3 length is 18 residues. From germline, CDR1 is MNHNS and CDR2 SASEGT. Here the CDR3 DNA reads TGTGCCAGCAGCTACGACCCAGCGGGGGGGCTGGGCACAGATACGCAGTATTTT. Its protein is CASSYDPAGGLGTDTQYF.

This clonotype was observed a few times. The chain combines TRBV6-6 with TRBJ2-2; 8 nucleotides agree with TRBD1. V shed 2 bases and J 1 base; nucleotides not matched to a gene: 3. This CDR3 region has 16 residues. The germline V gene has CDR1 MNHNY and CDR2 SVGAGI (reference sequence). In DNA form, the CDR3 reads TGTGCCAGCAGTTACCGGACAGGGAGGAACACCGGGGAGCTGTTTTTT. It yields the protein CASSYRTGRNTGELFF.

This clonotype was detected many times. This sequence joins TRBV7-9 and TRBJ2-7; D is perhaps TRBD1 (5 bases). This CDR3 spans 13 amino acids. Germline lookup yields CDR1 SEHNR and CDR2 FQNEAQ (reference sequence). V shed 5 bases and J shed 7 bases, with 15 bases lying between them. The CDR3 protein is CASSVRQSGEQYV. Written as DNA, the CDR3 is TGTGCCAGCAGCGTTCGACAGTCCGGGGAGCAGTACGTC.

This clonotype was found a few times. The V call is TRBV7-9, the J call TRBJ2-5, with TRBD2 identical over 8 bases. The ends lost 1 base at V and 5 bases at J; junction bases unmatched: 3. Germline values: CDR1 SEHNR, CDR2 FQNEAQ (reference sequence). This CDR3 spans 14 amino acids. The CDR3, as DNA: TGTGCCAGCAGCTTAGAAGCGGGGGTGGAGACCCAGTACTTC. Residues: CASSLEAGVETQYF.